This T cell receptor beta chain was profiled in a study of siplizumab effects on memory and regulatory T cells. General study findings and limits: Sequences below about 10^-5 frequency were poorly captured. As a result, only a minor fraction of alloreactive clones mapped to unstimulated subsets. No functional test confirmed suppression by proliferating siplizumab-culture Tregs. Many proliferating CD4+ or CD8+ clones remained unclassified. Roughly 75-95% of them could not be assigned either a naive or a memory phenotype. Alloreactive sequences tracing back to unstimulated CD4+ memory cells were significantly reduced by siplizumab.

CDR3 length: 11 amino acids. The V gene's germline CDR1 is DFQATT and CDR2 SNEGSKA (reference sequence). V was clipped by 4 bases and J by 1 base, with 5 bases between them. As regards this clone: Its antigen is currently unknown.

TCRdb's table, derived via immunoSEQ multiplex PCR, lists solely in-frame clones and lacks some. Here the sample spans around 82,000 clones, just over 90% being singletons. The sample was CD8+ T cells sorted from blood. This TCR was recovered from a human donor in good health. J is TRBJ2-7 and V is TRBV20-1; tentative D call: TRBD2 (5 bases). Here the CDR3 DNA reads TGCAGTGCTACGGGGTCCTACGAGCAGTACTTC. Its protein is CSATGSYEQYF.